The 16 T cell receptor beta chains in this list originate from one sample, sequenced in a study of T cell responses to AZD1222 COVID-19 vaccine. Profiling relied on immunoSEQ multiplex PCR, and the TCRdb table lists in-frame clones only, not all of them. The data show 130,000 to 150,000 clones, with approximately 88% seen just once and about 3.7% held by the top ten. Sequenced here: peripheral blood, sampled on day 0 of MenACWY control vaccination. The origin of the receptors is an adult in good health.

The genes are TRBV7-3 and TRBJ2-1; D tentatively reads TRBD1 or TRBD2 (6 bases each). Germline loops: CDR1 SGHTA, CDR2 FQGTGA. V shed 3 bases and J shed 7 bases, with 19 bases lying between them. This CDR3 is built from 16 residues. Here the CDR3 reads CASSLGSRGGGNEQFF. The CDR3 region has the DNA TGTGCCAGCAGCTTGGGGTCCAGGGGAGGCGGGAATGAGCAGTTCTTC. Together with reference TRBV7-3 and TRBJ2-1, the CDR3 gives the full variable domain: GAGVSQTPSNKVTEKGKYVELRCDPISGHTALYWYRQSLGQGPEFLIYFQGTGAADDSGLPNDRFFAVRPEGSVSTLKIQRTERGDSAVYLCASSLGSRGGGNEQFFGPGTRLTVL.

This clone occurred a few times. The chain uses TRBV5-1 and TRBJ2-7; D uncertain. This CDR3 region has 13 residues. Germline V gene data show CDR1 as SGHRS and CDR2 as YFSETQ. Trimming stripped 1 base from V and 7 bases from J, with 12 bases between. CDR3 protein: CASSLMSVSEQYF. DNA of the CDR3: TGCGCCAGCAGCTTGATGTCAGTCAGTGAGCAGTACTTC. Complete variable domain (other parts from reference TRBV5-1 and TRBJ2-7): KAGVTQTPRYLIKTRGQQVTLSCSPISGHRSVSWYQQTPGQGLQFLFEYFSETQRNKGNFPGRFSGRQFSNSRSEMNVSTLELGDSALYLCASSLMSVSEQYFGPGTRLTVT.

The chain employs TRBV2 and TRBJ2-2; TRBD2 matches 7 bases. CDR3 length: 16 residues. V lost 3 bases and J lost 4; bases outside the gene matches: 8. Germline CDR1 and CDR2: SNHLY and FYNNEI. The CDR3 sequence is CASSEEGGSLTGELFF. The DNA for the CDR3 is TGTGCCAGCAGTGAGGAGGGCGGGAGCCTCACCGGGGAGCTGTTTTTT. Full variable domain (outside the CDR3, taken from reference TRBV2 and TRBJ2-2): EPEVTQTPSHQVTQMGQEVILRCVPISNHLYFYWYRQILGQKVEFLVSFYNNEISEKSEIFDDQFSVERPDGSNFTLKIRSTKLEDSAMYFCASSEEGGSLTGELFFGEGSRLTVL.

V is TRBV29-1 and J is TRBJ2-3, with D unresolved. This CDR3 spans 10 amino acids. Germline V gene sequence: CDR1 SQVTM, CDR2 ANQGSEA. Trimming took 4 bases from V and 4 from J, leaving 3 bases between them. The CDR3 DNA follows: TGCAGCGTTGGTCCAGATACGCAGTATTTT. Translated: CSVGPDTQYF.

The chain employs TRBV6-5 and TRBJ1-1; D not certain. CDR1 and CDR2 (germline): MNHEY, SVGAGI. V gave up 3 bases and J gave up 9 bases, with 8 bases separating them. This CDR3 region has 11 residues. CDR3 nucleotides: TGTGCCAGCAGTTATAATAGGAAAGCTTTCTTT. Protein product: CASSYNRKAFF.

The rearrangement joins TRBV7-8 to TRBJ1-6, with D possibly TRBD1 on 5 matching bases. Per germline, CDR1 SGHVS and CDR2 FQNEAQ. V gave up 4 bases and J gave up 4 bases, with 11 bases separating them. The CDR3 is made up of 15 amino acids. The CDR3 region is CASSSDTGYNSPLHF. The CDR3 DNA follows: TGTGCCAGCAGCTCGGACACGGGGTATAATTCACCCCTCCACTTT. Full variable domain (outside the CDR3, taken from reference TRBV7-8 and TRBJ1-6): GAGVSQSPRYKVAKRGQDVALRCDPISGHVSLFWYQQALGQGPEFLTYFQNEAQLDKSGLPSDRFFAERPEGSVSTLKIQRTQQEDSAVYLCASSSDTGYNSPLHFGNGTRLTVT.

This clone is a singleton in its sample. This chain uses TRBV7-6 with TRBJ2-3; 9 nucleotides align to TRBD2. Germline-derived CDR1 and CDR2 are SGHVS and FNYEAQ. This CDR3 has 15 residues. The trim removed 5 bases at V and 5 bases at J, leaving 8 bases unmatched. The DNA of the CDR3 is TGTGCCAGCAGCCCGCGGGGGGGACTGGTAGATACGCAGTATTTT. Translation: CASSPRGGLVDTQYF. The full variable domain, completed using reference TRBV7-6 and TRBJ2-3, is GAGVSQSPRYKVTKRGQDVALRCDPISGHVSLYWYRQALGQGPEFLTYFNYEAQQDKSGLPNDRFSAERPEGSISTLTIQRTEQRDSAMYRCASSPRGGLVDTQYFGPGTRLTVL.

The chain couples TRBV29-1 to TRBJ1-2, with 10 nucleotides matching TRBD1. Germline V gene data show CDR1 as SQVTM and CDR2 as ANQGSEA. Trimming cost V 3 bases and J 0 bases; bases outside gene matches: 1. CDR3 length: 14 amino acids. The CDR3 nucleotides read TGCAGCGTTGAGGGGACAGGGGCTAACTATGGCTACACCTTC. Protein: CSVEGTGANYGYTF. The variable domain in full, completed from reference TRBV29-1 and TRBJ1-2, reads SAVISQKPSRDICQRGTSLTIQCQVDSQVTMMFWYRQQPGQSLTLIATANQGSEATYESGFVIDKFPISRPNLTFSTLTVSNMSPEDSSIYLCSVEGTGANYGYTFGSGTRLTVV.

In this sample, this clone turned up a few times. The CDR3 DNA reads as TGTGCCAGCAGATCGACAGGGGACCATGGCTACACCTTC. This translates into CASRSTGDHGYTF. This chain joins TRBV6-5 and TRBJ1-2, with TRBD1 matching over 8 bases. Germline values: CDR1 MNHEY, CDR2 SVGAGI. Losses at the gene ends were 6 bases for V and 6 bases for J; bases not matched to a gene: 6. This CDR3 spans 13 amino acids.

V and J are TRBV7-3 and TRBJ2-4, with D perhaps given as TRBD1 or TRBD2 (5 bases each). The CDR3 has 15 amino acids. Germline V CDR1 and CDR2: SGHTA, FQGTGA. V gave up 3 bases and J gave up 5 bases, with 14 bases separating them. In DNA form, the CDR3 reads TGTGCCAGCAGCTTTGCGAAGGGGCGGGAAAACATTCAGTACTTC. It encodes CASSFAKGRENIQYF. The variable domain in full, completed from reference TRBV7-3 and TRBJ2-4, reads GAGVSQTPSNKVTEKGKYVELRCDPISGHTALYWYRQSLGQGPEFLIYFQGTGAADDSGLPNDRFFAVRPEGSVSTLKIQRTERGDSAVYLCASSFAKGRENIQYFGAGTRLSVL.

In this sample, this clone turned up a few times. The chain couples TRBV2 to TRBJ2-1, with 9 nucleotides matching TRBD2. The length of the CDR3 is 15 residues. V lost 7 bases and J lost 7; bases outside the gene matches: 11. Germline V CDR1 and CDR2: SNHLY, FYNNEI. The CDR3 nucleotides read TGTGCCAGCAAGGTATCTAGCGGGGTAATAAATGAGCAGTTCTTC. The encoded protein is CASKVSSGVINEQFF.

This sequence joins TRBV15 and TRBJ1-2; weak D call: TRBD1 (6 bases). V was clipped by 0 bases and J by 5 bases, with 16 bases between them. Germline V gene lookup returns CDR1 LNHNV and CDR2 YYDKDF (reference sequence). The CDR3 runs to 16 residues. Here the CDR3 DNA reads TGTGCCACCAGCAGAGATGGGGGGCCCTTAGGGTATGGCTACACCTTC. It codes for CATSRDGGPLGYGYTF. The entire variable domain, with the rest obtained from reference TRBV15 and TRBJ1-2, is as follows: DAMVIQNPRYQVTQFGKPVTLSCSQTLNHNVMYWYQQKSSQAPKLLFHYYDKDFNNEADTPDNFQSRRPNTSFCFLDIRSPGLGDTAMYLCATSRDGGPLGYGYTFGSGTRLTVV.

This chain uses TRBV28 with TRBJ2-7; TRBD2 is a possible D gene (6 bases). The V gene's germline CDR1 is MDHEN and CDR2 SYDVKM. V was shortened by 5 bases and J by 7 bases, with 12 bases between the two germline ends. This CDR3 region has 12 residues. CDR3 sequence reads: CASSRGTGEQYF. The CDR3 nucleotides are TGTGCCAGCAGTCGGGGGACGGGAGAGCAGTACTTC.

The J gene is TRBJ1-4, the V gene TRBV11-3, with 10 bases that match TRBD1. Trimming removed 6 bases from V and 3 bases from J; junction bases left unmatched: 10. Germline V CDR1 and CDR2: SGHNT, YENEEA. This CDR3 has 17 residues. The CDR3 loop is CASRLDRGLLANEKLFF. The CDR3 nucleotides read TGTGCCAGCAGACTAGACAGGGGGCTCTTGGCTAATGAAAAACTGTTTTTT.

This clone has a handful of counts. The V gene is TRBV4-3, the J gene TRBJ2-7; D gene uncertain. Germline V lookup: CDR1 LGHNA, CDR2 YSLEER. V dropped 1 base and J dropped 6 bases, with 16 bases sitting between them. The CDR3 totals 15 residues. The CDR3 loop reads CASSQALAKRVEQYF. CDR3 coding DNA: TGCGCCAGCAGCCAAGCCCTTGCGAAACGGGTCGAGCAGTACTTC.

In this sample, this clone turned up once. The chain uses TRBV19 and TRBJ2-3; no definite D call. The CDR3 loop spans 15 amino acids. V was pared by 3 bases and J by 0 bases, with 10 bases between. Germline-derived CDR1 and CDR2 are LNHDA and SQIVND (reference sequence). The CDR3 protein is CASSIDGPSTDTQYF. In nucleotides, the CDR3 is TGTGCCAGTAGTATTGATGGCCCTAGCACAGATACGCAGTATTTT.